This TCR beta chain was retrieved from a study of CD8 T cells in ankylosing spondylitis (dated by TCRdb to 2015 to 2018). Some background on the complete study: To find TCR variants linked to disease, the study profiled T cell receptor beta repertoires in ankylosing spondylitis patients and healthy donors. The full study cohort comprised about 23 ankylosing spondylitis patients and about a hundred healthy donors. Peripheral blood was sampled, and synovial fluid was also collected from ankylosing spondylitis patients.

Results the study describes overall, beyond this receptor: The disease-linked clones were reported to be significantly enriched in matched synovial fluid samples from ankylosing spondylitis patients. The disease-linked clones had a CD8+ phenotype and were found at relatively low frequencies in peripheral blood. Some motif variants were previously reported in synovial fluid and blood of reactive arthritis patients, suggesting common disease-initiation mechanisms. Blood from ankylosing spondylitis patients appeared to be characterized by a TCR beta motif made up of several highly homologous amino acid variants.

For this clonotype: No cognate antigen has been identified for it. The record has no base qualities; no much larger clone is one base away.

TCRdb lists the instrument as Illumina HiSeq 2500. Quantitative 5'-RACE with molecular barcodes was the method used to prepare the TCR beta libraries. The paper's processing steps were these. A new computational method, built on a probabilistic model of VDJ rearrangement, was used to identify disease-linked TCR variants. Using fastp trimming at Q25 and MiXCR clonotype assembly, TCRdb reanalyzed the public sequencing data and kept in-frame beta chains. Each entry merges the rows of one CDR3 protein and shows their most common DNA and genes. The V and J calls and clone size are TCRdb's, not the authors'. Here the sample has some 840,000 distinct CDR3 sequences; approximately 12% occur a single time. The ten largest clones capture 0.51% of the sample. The cysteine opens and the phenylalanine closes a CDR3 of 15 amino acids. Only the CDR3 portion is preserved as DNA: 45 bases, with reading frame beginning at the first base. CDR1 and CDR2 are drawn from the germline V gene (reference sequence): DFQATT, SNEGSKA. The V and J ends are trimmed by 0 bases and 2 bases, leaving 11 bases between them.

The TCR was taken from a male donor with ankylosing spondylitis. Recombination connected TRBV20-1 to TRBJ1-3, with no D gene named confidently. Sequenced: blood, either unsorted or a sorted T cell fraction (not recorded which). The CDR3 region: CSARDPVWTGNTIYF. At the DNA level, the sequence is TGCAGTGCTAGAGATCCAGTTTGGACTGGAAACACCATATATTTT.